Sequencing of this TCR beta chain was carried out in a study of tumor-infiltrating lymphocytes in primary liver carcinoma. The wider study: Donors underwent surgery for histopathologically diagnosed primary liver carcinoma.

Comments on this clonotype: No antigen is known for it. Compared with germline, one end of the junction differs, possibly owing to a read error.

This CDR3 spans 16 amino acids. Germline-derived CDR1 and CDR2 are MDHEN and SYDVKM. Study-level results: Tumors had a top-250-clone fraction that was significantly higher than blood (p = 0.039).

RNA isolated from unsorted whole blood supplied the blood RNA, with germline DNA also extracted. Prior to surgery, roughly 4 milliliters of peripheral blood were drawn. The researchers produced TCR beta cDNA from around 0.5 ug total RNA with a constant-region primer. Investigators got TCR beta libraries out of three nested multiplex PCR rounds, done with slightly modified ARM-PCR. Amplification in the first two PCR rounds was performed using TRBV1-TRBV30 forward primers and a C-beta reverse primer for 10 cycles each. A single record per CDR3 protein comes from TCRdb applying MiXCR to the multiplex PCR reads. This sample carries 330,000 or so distinct CDR3 sequences, 65% of them seen once, and the ten largest clones take 5% to 6.5%.

This TCR was sampled from a man aged 35 to 55 with primary liver carcinoma and hepatitis B virus infection. This chain joins TRBV28 and TRBJ1-1, with no clear D. Sequencing was carried out using peripheral blood. CDR3 sequence: CAGRPHGAKLNTEAFF. The CDR3 DNA reads as TGTGCCGGCAGACCACACGGAGCGAAACTGAACACTGAAGCTTTCTTT.